This TCR beta chain originates from a study of T cell responses to AZD1222 COVID-19 vaccine. Study-wide findings and caveats: Spike-specific TCR breadth rose after two AZD1222 doses, and depth rose as well.

With 4 bases clipped from V and 3 bases from J, the junction kept 4 bases outside the gene matches. Germline CDR1 is SGHRS and CDR2 is YFSETQ. This CDR3 is built from 16 residues. With regard to this clone: What it recognizes is unknown.

Sequenced by immunoSEQ multiplex PCR; TCRdb stores in-frame clones only, minus some. Here the sample spans 56,000 or so clones, about 80% being singletons. The chain has TRBV5-1 and TRBJ2-5, with 15 bases fitting TRBD2. The receptor was derived from an adult who received the AZD1222 COVID-19 vaccine. The source material was peripheral blood, sampled 28 days after the second AZD1222 dose. The CDR3 is CASSGTSGRPEETQYF. DNA of the CDR3: TGCGCCAGCAGCGGGACTAGCGGGAGGCCAGAAGAGACCCAGTACTTC.